The rows below give T cell receptor beta chains drawn from one sample of a study of blood T cell repertoires in COVID-19. Only in-frame clones appear in the TCRdb table, and some are missing; sequencing was by immunoSEQ multiplex PCR. The sample carries 310,000 or so clones, about nine tenths recorded once. The sample comprised peripheral blood. The receptor source for this set is a man aged 45-65 years with active or convalescent COVID-19. CDR3s include the opening cysteine and the closing phenylalanine or tryptophan. A D gene is named only where the DNA matches it firmly. Part of the rows lack a size; the others show once, few, many or a class for expanded clones.

clone_size	j_call	d_call	v_call	cdr3_nt	cdr3_aa
.	TRBJ2-3	.	TRBV5-6	TGTGCCAGCAGCTTGAAGGGGGTGGCTATTTCAGATACGCAGTATTTT	CASSLKGVAISDTQYF
few	TRBJ2-2	.	TRBV5-6	TGTGCCAGCAGCTTGGGAGGTCGGAGCACCGGGGAGCTGTTTTTT	CASSLGGRSTGELFF
.	TRBJ2-5	.	TRBV12-3/TRBV12-4	TGTGCCAGCAGTTTTCAGGGTCAAGAGACCCAGTACTTC	CASSFQGQETQYF
.	TRBJ1-5	TRBD1	TRBV2	TGTGCCAGCAGAGGACAGGGCCAGCCCCAGCATTTT	CASRGQGQPQHF
.	TRBJ1-2	.	TRBV6-1	TGTGCCAGCAGTGAACAAGGGCAGGGTAACTATGGCTACACCTTC	CASSEQGQGNYGYTF
once	TRBJ2-7	.	TRBV30	TGTGCCTGGAGTGGTGCAGGGTACGAGCAGTACTTC	CAWSGAGYEQYF
.	TRBJ2-1	TRBD2	TRBV24-1	TGTGCCACCAGTGACCCCCTAGCGGGAGACTACAATGAGCAGTTCTTC	CATSDPLAGDYNEQFF
.	TRBJ2-5	.	TRBV18	TGTGCCAGCTCACCATTCAACGGGCAAGAGACCCAGTACTTC	CASSPFNGQETQYF
.	TRBJ2-1	.	TRBV7-9	TGTGCCAGCAGCCCGTTCAATGAGCAGTTCTTC	CASSPFNEQFF
.	TRBJ2-5	.	TRBV7-9	TGTGCCAGCAGCCAAGGACACCTCCAAGAGACCCAGTACTTC	CASSQGHLQETQYF
.	TRBJ1-5	.	TRBV6-2/TRBV6-3	TGTGCCAGCAGTCGAGTTTATAGCAATCAGCCCCAGCATTTT	CASSRVYSNQPQHF